What follows is one T cell receptor (beta chain) and its context. Its antigen is not identified. Trimming cost V 4 bases and J 5 bases, with 15 bases left between them. CDR3 length: 14 amino acids. Germline V CDR1 and CDR2: SGDLS, YYNGEE. Stated time point: week 23, last vaccination. Every vaccination contained 300 ug of the mutant IDH1 20-mer peptide and was paired with topical imiquimod. This specimen belongs to a study of a mutant IDH1 vaccine in newly diagnosed glioma. Generated by immunoSEQ multiplex PCR, the TCRdb table keeps only in-frame clones and is missing some. The sample shows tens of thousands of clones, 80% to 85% of them seen only once.

The rearrangement uses TRBV9 and TRBJ2-5, with D possibly matching TRBD1 (5 bases). The TCR originated in a woman in her 40s with glioma. Some clones in this sample may be carry-over from other donors' samples. Sequencing used PBMCs, obtained from a glioma patient whose treatment included an IDH1 peptide vaccine. The CDR3 nucleotides are TGTGCCAGCAGCCCACATATGGACATCGAGACCCAGTACTTC. Amino acids: CASSPHMDIETQYF.